The 27 T cell receptor beta chains below were found in one sample sequenced in a study of blood T cell repertoires in COVID-19. Assay used: immunoSEQ multiplex PCR; TCRdb lists only in-frame clones, some missing. The profile shows about 280,000 clones, roughly four fifths of them singletons. Sequenced material: peripheral blood. Receptors originate from a woman between 45 and 60 years old who had recovered from COVID-19.

This clone was seen a few times. CDR3 coding DNA: TGTGCCAGCAGTGAACCAACTTCTGGAAACACCATATATTTT. Translated, it gives CASSEPTSGNTIYF. The chain links TRBV2 to TRBJ1-3; unclear D gene. Per germline, CDR1 SNHLY and CDR2 FYNNEI. The CDR3 runs to 14 residues. V lost 2 bases to trimming and J lost 1 base, with 6 bases between them.

This sequence joins TRBV5-1 and TRBJ1-2; TRBD1 is a possible D gene (5 bases). CDR3 length equals 14 residues. Germline V gives CDR1 SGHRS, CDR2 YFSETQ. V was shortened by 0 bases and J by 2 bases, with 8 bases between the two germline ends. CDR3 protein: CASSLAHRNYGYTF. The CDR3 bases are TGCGCCAGCAGCTTGGCGCACAGGAACTATGGCTACACCTTC. The full variable domain, its missing parts supplied by reference TRBV5-1 and TRBJ1-2, is KAGVTQTPRYLIKTRGQQVTLSCSPISGHRSVSWYQQTPGQGLQFLFEYFSETQRNKGNFPGRFSGRQFSNSRSEMNVSTLELGDSALYLCASSLAHRNYGYTFGSGTRLTVV.

This chain uses TRBV2 with TRBJ1-3, with a possible D match to TRBD1 (5 bases). This CDR3 is built from 18 residues. Germline V lookup: CDR1 SNHLY, CDR2 FYNNEI. Trimming removed 8 bases from V and 0 bases from J, with 23 bases in between. CDR3: CASSPAWGTGDSGNTIYF. The DNA for the CDR3 is TGTGCCAGCTCACCGGCGTGGGGCACCGGCGACTCTGGAAACACCATATATTTT. Based on the CDR3 plus reference TRBV2 and TRBJ1-3, the full variable domain is EPEVTQTPSHQVTQMGQEVILRCVPISNHLYFYWYRQILGQKVEFLVSFYNNEISEKSEIFDDQFSVERPDGSNFTLKIRSTKLEDSAMYFCASSPAWGTGDSGNTIYFGEGSWLTVV.

This chain uses TRBV5-1 with TRBJ2-3, with 8 nucleotides matching TRBD2. Germline V gives CDR1 SGHRS, CDR2 YFSETQ. This CDR3 is built from 18 residues. Trimming took 0 bases from V and 1 from J; bases not matched to a gene: 10. CDR3: CASSLGGLVIGGTDTQYF. DNA for the CDR3: TGCGCCAGCAGCTTGGGGGGACTAGTAATAGGCGGCACAGATACGCAGTATTTT.

This chain uses TRBV11-2 with TRBJ2-7, with 10 bases fitting TRBD2. Looked up from germline, CDR1 is SGHAT and CDR2 is FQNNGV. The V segment lost 6 bases and the J segment 2 bases; nucleotides outside the gene matches: 7. CDR3 length: 15 amino acids. The DNA of the CDR3 is TGTGCCAGCAGGGGGGGGACTAGCGTAGCCTACGAGCAGTACTTC. It is translated as CASRGGTSVAYEQYF.

CDR3 region: CASSYSLAGGEQYF. The CDR3 nucleotides are TGTGCCAGCAGTTACAGCCTAGCGGGAGGCGAGCAGTACTTC. This chain connects TRBV6-5 to TRBJ2-7; 11 bases fit TRBD2. This CDR3 spans 14 amino acids. The V segment lost 2 bases and the J segment 6 bases; nucleotides outside the gene matches: 3. Germline lookup yields CDR1 MNHEY and CDR2 SVGAGI.

The rearrangement uses TRBV5-6 and TRBJ2-5; 7 positions agree with TRBD2. J lost 5 bases, V lost 5 bases, and 6 bases had no gene match. The CDR3 contains 13 residues. CDR1 is SGHDT and CDR2 is YYEEEE in the germline V gene. The CDR3 region is CASRSGAGETQYF. The CDR3 nucleotides read TGTGCCAGCAGATCGGGAGCGGGGGAGACCCAGTACTTC.

This chain joins TRBV7-9 and TRBJ2-2; D call uncertain. Trimming took off 5 bases at V and 2 bases at J, with 9 bases between the two ends. The CDR3 is made up of 14 amino acids. CDR1 and CDR2 (germline): SEHNR, FQNEAQ (reference sequence). Here the CDR3 reads CASSLAPNTGELFF. CDR3 coding DNA: TGTGCCAGCAGCCTCGCGCCAAACACCGGGGAGCTGTTTTTT.

This clone was seen only once. This chain connects TRBV28 to TRBJ1-1; TRBD1 agrees at 8 bases. The V gene's germline CDR1 is MDHEN and CDR2 SYDVKM. The junction had 5 bases not matched to a gene; V was cut back by 6 bases and J by 2 bases. The CDR3 runs to 14 residues. CDR3 DNA: TGTGCCAGCAGCCAAGGACAGGGCAACACTGAAGCTTTCTTT. Amino acid sequence: CASSQGQGNTEAFF.

With respect to this clone: This same CDR3 is encoded by further DNA sequences in the sample. The V gene is TRBV5-4, the J gene TRBJ2-3; a weak D match, TRBD1 (5 bases). The CDR3 is 13 amino acids. CDR1 SGHNT and CDR2 YYREEE come from the germline V gene (reference sequence). V shed 4 bases and J shed 1 base, with 7 bases lying between them. The CDR3 region is CASSMTGTDTQYF. CDR3 DNA sequence: TGTGCCAGCAGCATGACAGGCACAGATACGCAGTATTTT.

The genes are TRBV28 and TRBJ2-7; a weak D match, TRBD2 (6 bases). V was clipped by 4 bases and J by 7 bases, with 17 bases between them. This CDR3 spans 14 amino acids. The V gene's germline CDR1 is MDHEN and CDR2 SYDVKM. The CDR3, as DNA: TGTGCCAGCAGTTGGGACTCCCAGGTGGGGGAGCAGTACTTC. Encoded protein: CASSWDSQVGEQYF.

The genes are TRBV2 and TRBJ2-1, with 9 bases identical to TRBD1. The CDR3 is 15 residues long. The V segment lost 6 bases and the J segment 12 bases; nucleotides outside the gene matches: 15. The germline CDR1 and CDR2 sequences are SNHLY and FYNNEI. The chain's CDR3 is CASRTDRGGPSGQFF. DNA for the CDR3: TGTGCCAGCAGGACGGACAGGGGTGGTCCTAGTGGGCAGTTCTTC.

Of note for this clone: The DNA is left out, because the CDR3 cannot be placed on it with certainty; the CDR3 is given as TCRdb lists it. V is TRBV19 and J is TRBJ2-7; the table's D call, TRBD2, has no DNA check behind it. The germline gives CDR1 LNHDA, CDR2 SQIVND (reference sequence). The CDR3 is made up of 15 amino acids, end residues included. The chain's CDR3 is CASSTSAGGVREQYF.

The CDR3 here is CSAPPENEQYF. CDR3 nucleotide sequence: TGCAGTGCTCCCCCAGAAAACGAGCAGTACTTC. V and J are TRBV20-1 and TRBJ2-7; D gene ambiguous. The CDR3 is made up of 11 amino acids. CDR1 DFQATT and CDR2 SNEGSKA come from the germline V gene (reference sequence). V was clipped by 5 bases and J by 5 bases, with 10 bases between them.

The CDR3, as DNA: TGTGCCAGCAGTGAACCCGGGACAGAGCAGTACTTC. Its protein product is CASSEPGTEQYF. The chain couples TRBV25-1 to TRBJ2-7, with D maybe TRBD1 (6 bases). In germline, CDR1 is MGHDK, CDR2 SYGVNS. The CDR3 is 12 residues long. V shed 2 bases and J shed 7 bases, with 9 bases lying between them.

The chain couples TRBV7-9 to TRBJ2-1; 10 bases align to TRBD2. The CDR3 length is 17 residues. The germline gives CDR1 SEHNR, CDR2 FQNEAQ (reference sequence). V shed 2 bases and J 0 bases; nucleotides not matched to a gene: 4. In DNA, the CDR3 is TGTGCCAGCAGCTTATTTACTAGCGGGGCCTCCTACAATGAGCAGTTCTTC. Translated: CASSLFTSGASYNEQFF. The variable domain in full, completed from reference TRBV7-9 and TRBJ2-1, reads DTGVSQNPRHKITKRGQNVTFRCDPISEHNRLYWYRQTLGQGPEFLTYFQNEAQLEKSRLLSDRFSAERPKGSFSTLEIQRTEQGDSAMYLCASSLFTSGASYNEQFFGPGTRLTVL.

J is TRBJ1-4 and V is TRBV6-2 or TRBV6-3; the match to TRBD1 covers 10 bases. The trim removed 2 bases at V and 6 bases at J, leaving 6 bases unmatched. This CDR3 contains 16 residues. Germline assignment: CDR1 MNHEY and CDR2 SVGEGT. This CDR3 reads CASSYGFGQGDEKLFF. DNA of the CDR3: TGTGCCAGCAGTTACGGGTTTGGACAGGGGGATGAAAAACTGTTTTTT.

CDR3 loop: CAWSLGQGSSPLHF. Here the CDR3 DNA reads TGTGCCTGGAGTCTAGGACAGGGGTCGTCACCCCTCCACTTT. The V and J genes are TRBV30 and TRBJ1-6; 9 bases are shared with TRBD1. This CDR3 is built from 14 residues. The trim removed 2 bases at V and 10 bases at J, leaving 6 bases unmatched. In germline, CDR1 is GTSNPN, CDR2 SVGIG (reference sequence).

The chain is built from TRBV28 and TRBJ2-5, with 8 bases aligning to TRBD1. Germline V CDR1 and CDR2: MDHEN, SYDVKM. Trimming cost V 8 bases and J 1 base; bases outside gene matches: 6. This CDR3 comprises 14 residues. This CDR3 is CASRSQGGQETQYF. As DNA, the CDR3 is TGTGCCAGCCGCTCACAGGGGGGCCAAGAGACCCAGTACTTC.

This clone has a single count. The sample carries other DNA sequences with the same CDR3. V gene TRBV5-6 combines with J gene TRBJ2-5, with 8 bases fitting TRBD1. This CDR3 spans 14 amino acids. V lost 4 bases, J lost 2 bases, and 4 bases stayed unmatched. The V gene's germline CDR1 is SGHDT and CDR2 YYEEEE. The CDR3 nucleotides read TGTGCCAGCAGCCCCGGACAGGGACAAGAGACCCAGTACTTC. It is translated as CASSPGQGQETQYF.

This chain connects TRBV5-4 to TRBJ1-1; TRBD1 matches 8 bases. V was pared by 2 bases and J by 0 bases, with 3 bases of the junction left unmatched. The CDR3 length is 15 residues. Germline V gene data show CDR1 as SGHNT and CDR2 as YYREEE (reference sequence). CDR3 sequence: CASSFGTGVNTEAFF. The CDR3 DNA follows: TGTGCCAGCAGCTTCGGGACAGGCGTGAACACTGAAGCTTTCTTT.

V gene TRBV27 combines with J gene TRBJ1-2, with D possibly TRBD1 on 6 matching bases. The CDR3 contains 15 residues. Trimming stripped 3 bases from V and 7 bases from J, with 18 bases between. Germline lookup yields CDR1 MNHEY and CDR2 SMNVEV (reference sequence). This chain's CDR3 is CASSFLTTGKGGYTF. The CDR3 nucleotides are TGTGCCAGCAGTTTCCTGACGACAGGAAAGGGTGGCTACACCTTC.

This CDR3 is CASSLQGQETQYF. The CDR3 nucleotides are TGTGCCAGCAGTTTGCAGGGACAAGAGACCCAGTACTTC. The chain is built from TRBV12-3 or TRBV12-4 and TRBJ2-5, with D tentatively TRBD1 (5 bases). There are 13 residues in the CDR3. Trimming took 3 bases from V and 2 from J, leaving 7 bases between them.

This chain joins TRBV28 and TRBJ2-7; TRBD1 might be the D (6 bases). The V and J ends lost 8 bases and 0 bases respectively, with 8 bases between them. This CDR3 has 12 residues. Germline CDR1 MDHEN, CDR2 SYDVKM. The DNA for the CDR3 is TGTGCCAGCGGGACACCCTCCTACGAGCAGTACTTC. It codes for CASGTPSYEQYF.

This chain uses TRBV19 with TRBJ2-7, with a possible D match to TRBD2 (6 bases). Between the trimmed V and J ends, which lost 1 base and 1 base, there was a span of 11 bases. The CDR3 runs 15 residues. Looked up from germline, CDR1 is LNHDA and CDR2 is SQIVND (reference sequence). CDR3 amino acids: CASSIGTGVSYEQYF. The CDR3, as DNA: TGTGCCAGTAGTATAGGGACGGGAGTATCCTACGAGCAGTACTTC.

In this sample, this clone turned up a few times. The V and J genes are TRBV5-1 and TRBJ2-2; TRBD2 matches at 12 bases. CDR3 length: 16 amino acids. Germline V CDR1 and CDR2: SGHRS, YFSETQ. V lost 3 bases, J lost 4 bases, and 4 bases stayed unmatched. In nucleotides, the CDR3 is TGCGCCAGCAGCTCTAGCGGGGGGGCCGTCACCGGGGAGCTGTTTTTT. Translated, it gives CASSSSGGAVTGELFF.

The rearrangement joins TRBV9 to TRBJ2-2, with 12 bases lining up with TRBD1. CDR3 length equals 15 residues. Germline V gene sequence: CDR1 SGDLS, CDR2 YYNGEE. V dropped 4 bases and J dropped 6; count of bases not matched to a gene: 4. The CDR3 spells CASSTGTGGPGELFF. Written as DNA, the CDR3 is TGTGCCAGCAGCACCGGGACAGGGGGCCCCGGGGAGCTGTTTTTT. Full variable domain (remainder filled in from reference TRBV9 and TRBJ2-2): DSGVTQTPKHLITATGQRVTLRCSPRSGDLSVYWYQQSLDQGLQFLIQYYNGEERAKGNILERFSAQQFPDLHSELNLSSLELGDSALYFCASSTGTGGPGELFFGEGSRLTVL.